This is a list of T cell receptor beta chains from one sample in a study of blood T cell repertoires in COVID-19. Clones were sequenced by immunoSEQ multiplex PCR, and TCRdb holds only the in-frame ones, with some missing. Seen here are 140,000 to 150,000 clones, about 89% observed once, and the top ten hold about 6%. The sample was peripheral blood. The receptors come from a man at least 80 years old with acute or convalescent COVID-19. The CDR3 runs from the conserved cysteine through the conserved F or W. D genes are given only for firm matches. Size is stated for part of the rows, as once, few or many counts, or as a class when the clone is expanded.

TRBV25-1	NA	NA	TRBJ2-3	CANLKQDSTDTQYF	TGTGCCAACCTCAAACAAGATAGCACAGATACGCAGTATTTT
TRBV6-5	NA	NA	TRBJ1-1	CASSWGGGNTEAFF	TGTGCCAGCAGTTGGGGAGGGGGGAACACTGAAGCTTTCTTT
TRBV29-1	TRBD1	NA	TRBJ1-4	CSGGQGLNEKLFF	TGCAGCGGTGGACAGGGCCTCAATGAAAAACTGTTTTTT
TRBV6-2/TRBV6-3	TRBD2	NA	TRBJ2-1	CASSYGIAGGNEQFF	TGTGCCAGCAGTTACGGGATAGCGGGAGGCAATGAGCAGTTCTTC
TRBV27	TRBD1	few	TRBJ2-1	CASSPPGTGNKDEQFF	TGTGCCAGCAGCCCTCCCGGGACAGGGAATAAGGATGAGCAGTTCTTC
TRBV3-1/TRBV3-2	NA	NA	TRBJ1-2	CASSQTENYGYTF	TGTGCCAGCAGCCAGACAGAAAATTATGGCTACACCTTC
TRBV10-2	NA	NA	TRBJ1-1	CASRPLTDPNTEAFF	TGCGCCAGCAGACCCTTGACAGACCCAAACACTGAAGCTTTCTTT
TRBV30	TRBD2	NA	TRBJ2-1	CAWSPTSPLSGGLYNEQFF	TGTGCCTGGAGCCCAACCTCCCCACTCAGCGGGGGCCTCTACAATGAGCAGTTCTTC
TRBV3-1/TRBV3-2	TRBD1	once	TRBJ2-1	CASSEDRGQTYNEQFF	TGTGCCAGCAGTGAAGACAGGGGGCAAACCTACAATGAGCAGTTCTTC
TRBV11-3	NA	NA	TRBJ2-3	CASSLTPLSRHTQYF	TGTGCCAGCAGCTTAACCCCCCTGAGCAGGCATACGCAGTATTTT
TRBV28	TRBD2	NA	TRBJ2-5	CASSLAGGQETQYF	TGTGCCAGCAGTCTAGCGGGGGGGCAAGAGACCCAGTACTTC
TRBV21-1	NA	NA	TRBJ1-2	CASSKDLDRGPSNYGYTF	TGTGCCAGCAGCAAAGATCTGGACAGGGGTCCCTCAAACTATGGCTACACCTTC
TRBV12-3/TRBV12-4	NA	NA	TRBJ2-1	CASNGLHNEQFF	TGTGCCAGCAATGGGCTCCACAATGAGCAGTTCTTC
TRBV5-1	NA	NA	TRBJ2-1	CASSLFQRSSYNEQFF	TGCGCCAGCAGCTTGTTTCAGCGGAGCTCCTACAATGAGCAGTTCTTC
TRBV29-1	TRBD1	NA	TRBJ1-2	CSVEGQGANYGYTF	TGCAGCGTTGAGGGGCAGGGGGCGAACTATGGCTACACCTTC
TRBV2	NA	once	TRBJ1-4	CASSETQGHYEKLFF	TGTGCCAGCAGTGAGACACAGGGCCACTATGAAAAACTGTTTTTT
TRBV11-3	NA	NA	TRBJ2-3	CASSLDTGSDTQYF	TGTGCCAGCAGCTTAGATACAGGGTCCGATACGCAGTATTTT
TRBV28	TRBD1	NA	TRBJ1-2	CASNPSQGAYGYTF	TGTGCCAGCAATCCCAGTCAGGGGGCCTATGGCTACACCTTC
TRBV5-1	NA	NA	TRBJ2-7	CASRSIPGVDEQYF	TGCGCCAGCAGAAGCATCCCGGGAGTCGACGAGCAGTACTTC
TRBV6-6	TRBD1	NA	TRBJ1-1	CASSPRQGRVTEAFF	TGTGCCAGCAGCCCCCGACAGGGGAGGGTTACTGAAGCTTTCTTT
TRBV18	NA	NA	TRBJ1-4	CASSPGAANEKLFF	TGTGCCAGCTCACCAGGGGCGGCTAATGAAAAACTGTTTTTT
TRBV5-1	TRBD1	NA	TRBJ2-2	CASSSGTGGAFTGELFF	TGCGCCAGCAGCTCGGGGACAGGGGGCGCGTTCACCGGGGAGCTGTTTTTT
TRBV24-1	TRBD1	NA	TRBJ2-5	CATSDPPGQGGQETQYF	TGTGCCACCAGTGATCCGCCGGGACAGGGAGGTCAAGAGACCCAGTACTTC
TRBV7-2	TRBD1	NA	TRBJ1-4	CASSLGGAGTGLEKLFF	TGTGCCAGCAGCTTAGGCGGGGCCGGGACAGGGCTTGAAAAACTGTTTTTT
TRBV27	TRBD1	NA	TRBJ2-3	CASNVTRDRGVDTQYF	TGTGCCAGCAACGTGACCCGGGACAGGGGAGTCGATACGCAGTATTTT
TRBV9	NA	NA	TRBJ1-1	CASSVADSEAFF	TGTGCCAGCAGCGTAGCCGACAGTGAAGCTTTCTTT
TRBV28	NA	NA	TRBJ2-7	CASTSTGHLNEQYF	TGTGCCAGCACCTCCACGGGACACCTTAACGAGCAGTACTTC
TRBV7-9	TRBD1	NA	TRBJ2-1	CASRRQGRMGSYNEQFF	TGTGCCAGCAGAAGACAGGGCCGTATGGGGTCCTACAATGAGCAGTTCTTC
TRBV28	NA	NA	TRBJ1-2	CASSNGGYGYTF	TGTGCCAGCTCGAACGGGGGTTATGGCTACACCTTC
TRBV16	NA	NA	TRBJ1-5	CASSQSGTNNQPQHF	TGTGCCAGCAGCCAATCGGGCACAAACAATCAGCCCCAGCATTTT
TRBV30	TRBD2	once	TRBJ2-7	CAWSVLYGLAERLGYEQYF	TGTGCCTGGAGTGTACTGTACGGACTAGCGGAGAGGTTAGGCTACGAGCAGTACTTC
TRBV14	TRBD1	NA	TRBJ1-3	CASSQAKRTGLSGNTIYF	TGTGCCAGCAGCCAAGCGAAGAGGACAGGCCTCTCTGGAAACACCATATATTTT
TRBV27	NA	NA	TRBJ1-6	CASRPQTTGRNSPLHF	TGTGCCAGCAGACCCCAAACAACAGGACGGAATTCACCCCTCCACTTT
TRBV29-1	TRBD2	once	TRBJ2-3	CSVEGVTGGPDTQYF	TGCAGCGTTGAAGGTGTCACGGGGGGGCCGGATACGCAGTATTTT
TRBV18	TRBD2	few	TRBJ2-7	CASSPFLNSGGDYEQYF	TGTGCCAGCTCACCATTTCTCAATTCGGGGGGTGACTACGAGCAGTACTTC
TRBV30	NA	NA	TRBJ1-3	CAWSVAGQGNTIYF	TGTGCCTGGAGTGTAGCGGGCCAGGGAAACACCATATATTTT
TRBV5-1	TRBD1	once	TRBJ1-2	CASSLGTGEFNGYTF	TGCGCCAGCAGCCTGGGGACAGGGGAATTTAATGGCTACACCTTC
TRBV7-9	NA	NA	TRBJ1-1	CASSPWTERNTEAFF	TGTGCCAGCAGCCCATGGACAGAGAGAAACACTGAAGCTTTCTTT
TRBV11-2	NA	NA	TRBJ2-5	CASSLVFQETQYF	TGTGCCAGCAGCTTAGTATTCCAAGAGACCCAGTACTTC
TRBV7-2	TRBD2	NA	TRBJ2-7	CASSYTSGGSSYEQYF	TGTGCCAGCAGCTATACTAGCGGGGGGAGCTCCTACGAGCAGTACTTC
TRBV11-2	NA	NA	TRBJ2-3	CASSLLGKGVDTQYF	TGTGCCAGCAGCTTACTCGGAAAAGGGGTAGATACGCAGTATTTT
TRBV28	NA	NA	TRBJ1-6	CASSLLQTYNSPLHF	TGTGCCAGCAGTTTATTGCAGACCTATAATTCACCCCTCCACTTT
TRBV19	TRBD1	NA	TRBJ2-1	CASSSRDRALIEQFF	TGTGCCAGTAGTTCCCGGGACAGGGCGCTTATTGAGCAGTTCTTC
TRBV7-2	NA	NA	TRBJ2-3	CASSRGAPDTQYF	TGTGCCAGCAGCCGGGGGGCCCCAGATACGCAGTATTTT
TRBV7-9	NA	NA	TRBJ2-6	CASSPGLYSGANVLTF	TGTGCCAGCAGCCCGGGACTCTACTCTGGGGCCAACGTCCTGACTTTC
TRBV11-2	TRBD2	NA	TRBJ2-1	CASSFGLADYNEQFF	TGTGCCAGCAGCTTCGGACTAGCGGATTACAATGAGCAGTTCTTC
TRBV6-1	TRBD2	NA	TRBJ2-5	CASSVVGTSGSGQETQYF	TGTGCCAGCAGTGTGGTGGGGACTAGCGGGAGCGGGCAAGAGACCCAGTACTTC
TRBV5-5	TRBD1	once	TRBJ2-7	CATQLTGQGYEQYF	TGTGCCACCCAGCTTACGGGACAGGGCTACGAGCAGTACTTC